This TCR beta chain was recovered during a study of blood T cell repertoires in COVID-19. Study at large: The cDNA or gDNA used as material had been derived from T cells, B-cell-depleted T cells, or PBMCs.

This CDR3 spans 14 amino acids. Per the germline V gene, CDR1 is GTSNPN and CDR2 is SVGIG (reference sequence). V was pared by 2 bases and J by 5 bases, with 2 bases of the junction left unmatched. Clones were sequenced by immunoSEQ multiplex PCR, and TCRdb holds only the in-frame ones, with some missing. The table shows around 230,000 clones, with about 83% occurring only once. This clonotype was obtained from a woman in her forties or fifties with acute or convalescent COVID-19. The chain joins TRBV30 to TRBJ2-1, with 11 bases lining up with TRBD2. The specimen was peripheral blood. In nucleotides, the CDR3 is TGTGCCTGGAGTCGGACTAGCGGGCACAATGAGCAGTTCTTC. Amino acids: CAWSRTSGHNEQFF.